The entry below gives a single T cell receptor beta chain sequence along with its context. What it binds is not known. The junction differs from germline at one of its ends, possibly a read error. Uncontrolled infection, other autoimmune disease, pregnancy or lactation led to exclusion. The data belong to a study of T cells in Graves' hyperthyroidism and ophthalmopathy. General observations from the study: Most thyroid clonotypes with frequency above 0.001 were detected in blood.

Researchers amplified the TCR beta CDR3 regions from RNA transcripts. An initial round of RT-PCR targeting the TCR CDR3 relied on the HTBI primer set. Each CDR3 protein gets one entry after TCRdb re-called the multiplex PCR reads with MiXCR. The data hold 400,000 to 550,000 distinct CDR3 sequences, with approximately 25% observed a single time. Per germline, CDR1 SGHAT and CDR2 FQNNGV. The CDR3 length is 19 residues. The receptor comes from a woman younger than 45 with Graves' ophthalmopathy. The genes are TRBV11-2 and TRBJ2-7, with TRBD2 matching over 10 bases. Sequences were obtained from blood. Written as DNA, the CDR3 is TGTGCCAGCAGCCCGGCGACTAGCGGGCGGTTCTCTAGCTCCTACGAGCAGCACTTC. Translated, it gives CASSPATSGRFSSSYEQHF.